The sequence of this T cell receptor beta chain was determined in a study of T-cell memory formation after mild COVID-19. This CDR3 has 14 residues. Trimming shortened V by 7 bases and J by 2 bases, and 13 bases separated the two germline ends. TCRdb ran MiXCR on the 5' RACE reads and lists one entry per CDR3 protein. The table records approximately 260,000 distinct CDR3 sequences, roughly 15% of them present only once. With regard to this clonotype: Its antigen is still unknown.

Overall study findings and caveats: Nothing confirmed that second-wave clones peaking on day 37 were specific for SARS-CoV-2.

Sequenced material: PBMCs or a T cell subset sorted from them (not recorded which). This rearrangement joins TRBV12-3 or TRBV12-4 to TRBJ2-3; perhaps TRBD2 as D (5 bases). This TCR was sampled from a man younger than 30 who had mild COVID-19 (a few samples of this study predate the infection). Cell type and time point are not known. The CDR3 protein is CASTENLATDTQYF. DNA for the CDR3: TGTGCCAGCACTGAGAATCTAGCCACAGATACGCAGTATTTT.